This passage covers 25 T cell receptor beta chains from one sample sequenced in a study of siplizumab effects on memory and regulatory T cells. Produced via immunoSEQ multiplex PCR; TCRdb's table is partial and in-frame only. The repertoire holds fewer than 120,000 clones, with roughly 89% as singletons. The sequenced sample was CD4+ T cells sorted from blood. The receptors come from a human donor in good health.

The CDR3 region has the DNA TGTGCCAGCAGCCTCACCTACGAGCAGTACTTC. This translates into CASSLTYEQYF. The chain uses TRBV2 and TRBJ2-7; D remains unclear. Deletions cut 6 bases from V and 2 bases from J, with 5 bases between. Germline CDR1 SNHLY, CDR2 FYNNEI. The CDR3 runs 11 residues.

This chain joins TRBV4-1 and TRBJ1-5; no clear D. CDR3 length: 16 residues. Per germline, CDR1 MGHRA and CDR2 YSYEKL. V lost 1 base to trimming and J lost 3 bases, with 13 bases between them. The CDR3 DNA reads as TGCGCCAGCAGCCAAGTCGGGCCGACCCTCAATCAGCCCCAGCATTTT. It translates to CASSQVGPTLNQPQHF.

The chain uses TRBV7-2 and TRBJ2-1; 12 bases fit TRBD2. CDR1 is SGHTA and CDR2 is FQGNSA in the germline V gene. The V gene end was trimmed by 4 bases and the J gene end by 9 bases; junction bases not matched to a gene: 7. CDR3 length: 15 residues. The CDR3 region is CASSSLAGGPGEQFF. The CDR3 coding sequence is TGTGCCAGCAGCTCTCTAGCGGGAGGGCCAGGTGAGCAGTTCTTC.

The V and J genes are TRBV5-4 and TRBJ2-3; no clear D. The CDR3 spans 13 residues. V was shortened by 0 bases and J by 3 bases, with 5 bases between the two germline ends. Per germline, CDR1 SGHNT and CDR2 YYREEE (reference sequence). The CDR3 bases are TGTGCCAGCAGCTTGGTCGGGACAGATACGCAGTATTTT. Translating gives CASSLVGTDTQYF.

The chain combines TRBV18 with TRBJ2-3; D is ambiguous. The germline V gene encodes CDR1 KGHSH and CDR2 LQKENI. V was cut by 6 bases and J by 0 bases, with 13 bases left in between. This CDR3 is built from 15 residues. The CDR3 region is CASSSLVSSTDTQYF. The CDR3 DNA reads as TGTGCCAGCTCCTCCTTAGTTAGCAGCACAGATACGCAGTATTTT.

V and J are TRBV9 and TRBJ2-1, with TRBD2 matching over 10 bases. The V gene's germline CDR1 is SGDLS and CDR2 YYNGEE. Trimming removed 4 bases from V and 1 base from J; junction bases left unmatched: 11. The CDR3 has 18 amino acids. The CDR3, as DNA: TGTGCCAGCAGCATCCCCCCCCCTAGCGGGAGTTCCTACAATGAGCAGTTCTTC. Its translation: CASSIPPPSGSSYNEQFF.

The chain is built from TRBV7-9 and TRBJ2-5; D unclear. V was pared by 3 bases and J by 5 bases, with 4 bases between. This CDR3 has 11 amino acids. Germline loops: CDR1 SEHNR, CDR2 FQNEAQ (reference sequence). Written as DNA, the CDR3 is TGTGCCAGCAGCTTCCTGGAGACCCAGTACTTC. Its protein is CASSFLETQYF. The full variable domain, completed using reference TRBV7-9 and TRBJ2-5, is DTGVSQNPRHKITKRGQNVTFRCDPISEHNRLYWYRQTLGQGPEFLTYFQNEAQLEKSRLLSDRFSAERPKGSFSTLEIQRTEQGDSAMYLCASSFLETQYFGPGTRLLVL.

This sequence joins TRBV6-5 and TRBJ1-4, with a tentative D call TRBD1 (6 bases). The V gene lost 5 bases and the J gene lost 5 bases, with 15 bases spanning the gap. There are 15 residues in the CDR3. CDR1 is MNHEY and CDR2 is SVGAGI in the germline V gene. Here the CDR3 DNA reads TGTGCCAGCAGTCGCGAGGGAGGACAGAATGAAAAACTGTTTTTT. Protein: CASSREGGQNEKLFF.

This chain joins TRBV6-6 and TRBJ2-7; D might be TRBD2 (7 bases). The V and J ends lost 6 bases and 7 bases respectively, with 22 bases between them. Germline lookup yields CDR1 MNHNY and CDR2 SVGAGI (reference sequence). The CDR3 runs to 15 residues. CDR3 residues: CASSPMGGGTREQYF. DNA of the CDR3: TGTGCCAGCAGCCCGATGGGAGGGGGTACTCGGGAGCAGTACTTC.

This clone was seen only once. The V gene is TRBV12-5, the J gene TRBJ2-1; TRBD1 is a possible D gene (6 bases). This CDR3 has 14 amino acids. Germline assignment: CDR1 LGHNT and CDR2 FRNRAP. V lost 7 bases, J lost 3 bases, and 13 bases lay in between. CDR3 protein: CASDTRDNYNEQFF. The DNA of the CDR3 is TGTGCTAGTGACACCCGGGACAACTACAATGAGCAGTTCTTC.

The rearrangement joins TRBV19 to TRBJ1-2, with D perhaps matching TRBD1 (5 bases). V was clipped by 6 bases and J by 10 bases, with 12 bases between them. In germline, CDR1 is LNHDA, CDR2 SQIVND (reference sequence). The CDR3 is 11 residues long. The CDR3 loop is CASSDRFYYTF. In DNA form, the CDR3 reads TGTGCCAGTAGCGACAGATTTTACTACACCTTC.

V is TRBV2 and J is TRBJ2-5, with 8 bases fitting TRBD1. There are 15 residues in the CDR3. The germline V gene encodes CDR1 SNHLY and CDR2 FYNNEI. J gave up 4 bases and V 5 bases, and 9 bases lay outside the gene matches. CDR3 residues: CASSPLRDRGETQYF. The CDR3, as DNA: TGTGCCAGCAGTCCTCTCCGAGACAGGGGAGAGACCCAGTACTTC. The full variable domain, in which reference TRBV2 and TRBJ2-5 provide the parts outside the CDR3, is EPEVTQTPSHQVTQMGQEVILRCVPISNHLYFYWYRQILGQKVEFLVSFYNNEISEKSEIFDDQFSVERPDGSNFTLKIRSTKLEDSAMYFCASSPLRDRGETQYFGPGTRLLVL.

V is TRBV7-2 and J is TRBJ2-5; no clear D gene. With 1 base removed from V and 5 bases from J, the gap between germline ends came to 8 bases. CDR1 SGHTA and CDR2 FQGNSA come from the germline V gene. This CDR3 comprises 13 residues. The CDR3 DNA follows: TGTGCCAGCAGCTTAGAAAGGCTGGAGACCCAGTACTTC. It specifies CASSLERLETQYF.

The J gene is TRBJ1-1, the V gene TRBV4-2, with TRBD1 identical over 8 bases. CDR3 size: 17 residues. Germline CDR1 and CDR2: LGHNA and YNFKEQ. Losses at the gene ends were 2 bases for V and 1 base for J; bases not matched to a gene: 9. The CDR3: CASSQHLDRGWNTEAFF. CDR3 in DNA: TGTGCCAGCAGCCAACACCTCGACAGGGGATGGAACACTGAAGCTTTCTTT.

The V and J genes are TRBV4-2 and TRBJ2-1; D might be TRBD1 or TRBD2, each matching 5 bases. The CDR3 loop spans 15 amino acids. Germline lookup yields CDR1 LGHNA and CDR2 YNFKEQ. V lost 5 bases and J lost 1, with 12 bases in between. In DNA, the CDR3 is TGTGCCAGCAGCTCGGGGCTTGGTTCCTACAATGAGCAGTTCTTC. Translated: CASSSGLGSYNEQFF.

The rearrangement links TRBV6-6 to TRBJ1-3; D gene uncertain. The CDR3 runs to 16 residues. With 4 bases removed from V and 0 bases from J, the gap between germline ends came to 13 bases. Germline V gene sequence: CDR1 MNHNY, CDR2 SVGAGI (reference sequence). DNA of the CDR3: TGTGCCAGCAGTTCCTTGCGGTCGAGCTCTGGAAACACCATATATTTT. It codes for CASSSLRSSSGNTIYF.

The CDR3 is CASRQPERSSLLNGQYF. DNA for the CDR3: TGTGCCAGCCGACAGCCGGAGCGGAGTAGCCTCCTCAACGGGCAGTACTTC. The chain employs TRBV6-4 and TRBJ2-7, with D tentatively TRBD1 or TRBD2 (5 bases each). In germline, CDR1 is MRHNA, CDR2 SNTAGT. The CDR3 contains 17 residues. Trimming shortened V by 8 bases and J by 9 bases, and 32 bases separated the two germline ends.

The chain has TRBV5-6 and TRBJ1-3; D gene unclear. V was pared by 3 bases and J by 0 bases, with 10 bases between. This CDR3 is 15 amino acids long. Germline lookup yields CDR1 SGHDT and CDR2 YYEEEE. The DNA for the CDR3 is TGTGCCAGCAGCTCGACATACACCTCTGGAAACACCATATATTTT. It yields the protein CASSSTYTSGNTIYF.

CDR3 sequence (DNA): TGTGCCAGTAGTATCCTTACAGGGGACTATGGCTACACCTTC. Its translation is CASSILTGDYGYTF. The chain joins TRBV19 to TRBJ1-2; 7 bases are a match to TRBD1. The CDR3 runs to 14 residues. Germline CDR1 reads LNHDA; CDR2 reads SQIVND (reference sequence). Trimming took 3 bases from V and 3 from J; bases not matched to a gene: 4.

This clone was counted a single time. V gene TRBV29-1 combines with J gene TRBJ2-3; D call uncertain. CDR3 length: 11 residues. Germline V CDR1 and CDR2: SQVTM, ANQGSEA. The germline V and J ends were trimmed by 3 bases and 6 bases, with 7 bases remaining between them. DNA for the CDR3: TGCAGCGTTGATACGGCGGATACGCAGTATTTT. Encoded protein: CSVDTADTQYF.

This chain uses TRBV29-1 with TRBJ2-6, with D perhaps matching TRBD2 (6 bases). The V gene's germline CDR1 is SQVTM and CDR2 ANQGSEA. The CDR3 contains 17 residues. V dropped 7 bases and J dropped 0 bases, with 19 bases sitting between them. This CDR3 is CSAPVEGQSSGANVLTF. CDR3 nucleotides: TGCAGCGCCCCGGTGGAGGGGCAGAGCTCTGGGGCCAACGTCCTGACTTTC.

Concerning this clone: Other nucleotide sequences in the sample specify the same CDR3. The J gene is TRBJ2-7, the V gene TRBV7-9; D not resolved. Trimming left V 5 bases short and J 2 bases short, with 4 bases between. Germline CDR1 is SEHNR and CDR2 is FQNEAQ (reference sequence). The CDR3 is 11 residues long. The CDR3 loop is CASSRTYEQYF. CDR3 sequence (DNA): TGTGCCAGCAGCAGAACCTACGAGCAGTACTTC.

This chain uses TRBV6-5 with TRBJ1-5; D remains ambiguous. The ends were cut back, 0 bases at V and 7 bases at J, with 13 bases in the middle. The CDR3 sequence is 15 residues long. Germline CDR1 reads MNHEY; CDR2 reads SVGAGI. The CDR3 reads CASSYSNANRQPQHF. The CDR3 nucleotides are TGTGCCAGCAGTTACTCGAACGCAAATCGCCAGCCCCAGCATTTT.

This clone is a singleton in its sample. The chain combines TRBV11-1 with TRBJ1-2; maybe TRBD1 (5 bases). CDR1 is SGHAT and CDR2 is FQDESV in the germline V gene (reference sequence). This CDR3 spans 14 amino acids. The V gene lost 5 bases and the J gene lost 7 bases, with 17 bases spanning the gap. The CDR3, as DNA: TGTGCCAGCAGCCCGGGGAGGGGCGTGTTTGGCTACACCTTC. It translates to CASSPGRGVFGYTF.

The sample holds one count of this clone. V and J are TRBV7-9 and TRBJ1-5; TRBD1 matches at 11 bases. Trimming cost V 5 bases and J 4 bases; bases outside gene matches: 7. CDR1 SEHNR and CDR2 FQNEAQ come from the germline V gene (reference sequence). The CDR3 is 16 residues long. CDR3 DNA: TGTGCCAGCAGCAGGACGGGACAGGGGGGGAATCAGCCCCAGCATTTT. This sequence encodes CASSRTGQGGNQPQHF.